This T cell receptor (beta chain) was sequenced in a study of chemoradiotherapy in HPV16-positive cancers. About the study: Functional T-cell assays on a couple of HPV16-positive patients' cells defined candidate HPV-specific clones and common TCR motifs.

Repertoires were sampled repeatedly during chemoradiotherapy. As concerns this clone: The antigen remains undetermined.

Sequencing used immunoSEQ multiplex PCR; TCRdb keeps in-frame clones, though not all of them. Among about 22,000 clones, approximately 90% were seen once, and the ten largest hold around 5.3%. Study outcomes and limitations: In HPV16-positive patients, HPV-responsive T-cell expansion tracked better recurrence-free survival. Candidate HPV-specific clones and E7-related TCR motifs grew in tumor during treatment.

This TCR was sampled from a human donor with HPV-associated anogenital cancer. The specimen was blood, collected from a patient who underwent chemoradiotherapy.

The CDR3 protein is CASSLIGDLNPGDEQFF. The CDR3 DNA follows: TGTGCCAGCAGCTTAATAGGGGATCTTAACCCCGGGGATGAGCAGTTCTTC. The chain couples TRBV11-2 to TRBJ2-1, with D perhaps given as TRBD1 or TRBD2 (5 bases each). The CDR3 is 17 residues long. V was shortened by 2 bases and J by 8 bases, with 22 bases between the two germline ends. Germline V CDR1 and CDR2: SGHAT, FQNNGV.